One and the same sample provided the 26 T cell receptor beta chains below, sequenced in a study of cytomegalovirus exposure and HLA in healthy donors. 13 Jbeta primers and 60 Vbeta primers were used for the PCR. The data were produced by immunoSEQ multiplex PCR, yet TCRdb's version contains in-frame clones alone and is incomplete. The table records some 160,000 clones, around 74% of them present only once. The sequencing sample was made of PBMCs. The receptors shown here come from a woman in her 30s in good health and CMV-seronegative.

The CDR3 DNA follows: TGCGCCAGCAGCTTGTCACCTAGCGGGGACTCCTACAATGAGCAGTTCTTC. It codes for CASSLSPSGDSYNEQFF. The J gene is TRBJ2-1, the V gene TRBV5-1; TRBD2 aligns across 9 bases. Germline CDR1 and CDR2: SGHRS and YFSETQ. The CDR3 length is 17 residues. With V trimmed by 1 base and J by 0 bases, 5 bases remained unmatched.

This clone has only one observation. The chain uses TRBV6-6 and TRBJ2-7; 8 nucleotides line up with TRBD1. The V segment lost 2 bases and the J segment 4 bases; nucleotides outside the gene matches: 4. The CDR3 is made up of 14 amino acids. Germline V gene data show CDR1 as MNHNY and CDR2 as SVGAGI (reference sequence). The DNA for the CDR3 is TGTGCCAGCAGTTACACGGGACAGGATTACGAGCAGTACTTC. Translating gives CASSYTGQDYEQYF.

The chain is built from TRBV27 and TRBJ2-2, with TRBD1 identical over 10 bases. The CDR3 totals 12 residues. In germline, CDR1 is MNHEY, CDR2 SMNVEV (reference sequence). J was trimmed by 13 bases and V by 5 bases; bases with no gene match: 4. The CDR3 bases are TGTGCCAGCAGTAGGGACAGGGGCGGGCTGTTTTTT. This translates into CASSRDRGGLFF.

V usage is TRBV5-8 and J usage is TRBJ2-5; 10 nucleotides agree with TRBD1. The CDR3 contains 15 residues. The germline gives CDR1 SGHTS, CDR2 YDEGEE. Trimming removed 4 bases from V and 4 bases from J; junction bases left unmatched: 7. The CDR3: CASSDRGRGVETQYF. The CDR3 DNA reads TGTGCCAGCAGCGACAGGGGGCGAGGAGTAGAGACCCAGTACTTC.

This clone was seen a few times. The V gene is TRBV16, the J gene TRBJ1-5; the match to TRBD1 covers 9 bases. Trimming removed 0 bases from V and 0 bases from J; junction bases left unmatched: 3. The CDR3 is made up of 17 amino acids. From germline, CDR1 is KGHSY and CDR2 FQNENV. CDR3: CASSQSWTGDSNQPQHF. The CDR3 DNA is TGTGCCAGCAGCCAATCTTGGACAGGGGATAGCAATCAGCCCCAGCATTTT.

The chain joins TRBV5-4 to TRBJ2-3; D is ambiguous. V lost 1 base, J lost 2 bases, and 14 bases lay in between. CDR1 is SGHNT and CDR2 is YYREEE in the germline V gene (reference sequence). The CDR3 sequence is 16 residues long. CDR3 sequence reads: CASSLYRHIITDTQYF. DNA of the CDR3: TGTGCCAGCAGCTTGTATAGACACATAATCACAGATACGCAGTATTTT.

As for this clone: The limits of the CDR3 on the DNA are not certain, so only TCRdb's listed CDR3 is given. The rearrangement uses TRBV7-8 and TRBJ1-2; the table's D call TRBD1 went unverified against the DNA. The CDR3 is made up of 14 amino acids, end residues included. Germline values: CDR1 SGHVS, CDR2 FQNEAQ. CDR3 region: CASSFGQGADGYTF.

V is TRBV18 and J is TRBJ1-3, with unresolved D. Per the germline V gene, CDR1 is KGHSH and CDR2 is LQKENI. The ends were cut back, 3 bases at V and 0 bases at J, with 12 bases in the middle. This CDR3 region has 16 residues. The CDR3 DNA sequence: TGTGCCAGCTCACCCCTCTCATCGGTCTCTGGAAACACCATATATTTT. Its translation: CASSPLSSVSGNTIYF.

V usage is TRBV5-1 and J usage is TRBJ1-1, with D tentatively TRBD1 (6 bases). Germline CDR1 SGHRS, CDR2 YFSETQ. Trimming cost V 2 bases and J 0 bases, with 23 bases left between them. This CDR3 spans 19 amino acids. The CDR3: CASSFDLGGGATLNTEAFF. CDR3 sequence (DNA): TGCGCCAGCAGCTTTGATTTAGGGGGGGGAGCAACTTTGAACACTGAAGCTTTCTTT.

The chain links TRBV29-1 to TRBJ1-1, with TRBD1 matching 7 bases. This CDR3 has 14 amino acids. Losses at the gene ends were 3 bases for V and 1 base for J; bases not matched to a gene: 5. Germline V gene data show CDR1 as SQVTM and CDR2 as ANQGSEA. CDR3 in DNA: TGCAGCGTTGATCAGGGGGTAGCGAACACTGAAGCTTTCTTT. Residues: CSVDQGVANTEAFF.

The DNA of the CDR3 is TGTGCCAGCAGTCCCGAACTAGCGGGGCCCAATGAGCAGTTCTTC. Translated: CASSPELAGPNEQFF. V is TRBV6-4 and J is TRBJ2-1, with TRBD2 matching over 10 bases. J lost 6 bases, V lost 5 bases, and 7 bases had no gene match. This CDR3 contains 15 residues. The V gene's germline CDR1 is MRHNA and CDR2 SNTAGT.

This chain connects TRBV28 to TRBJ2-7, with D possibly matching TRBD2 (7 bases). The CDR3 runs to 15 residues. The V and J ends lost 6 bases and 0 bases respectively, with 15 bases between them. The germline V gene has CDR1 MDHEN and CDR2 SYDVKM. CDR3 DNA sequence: TGTGCCAGCAGCGCCCGGGGGGCTCCCTCCTACGAGCAGTACTTC. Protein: CASSARGAPSYEQYF. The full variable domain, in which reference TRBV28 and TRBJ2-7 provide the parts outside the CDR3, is DVKVTQSSRYLVKRTGEKVFLECVQDMDHENMFWYRQDPGLGLRLIYFSYDVKMKEKGDIPEGYSVSREKKERFSLILESASTNQTSMYLCASSARGAPSYEQYFGPGTRLTVT.

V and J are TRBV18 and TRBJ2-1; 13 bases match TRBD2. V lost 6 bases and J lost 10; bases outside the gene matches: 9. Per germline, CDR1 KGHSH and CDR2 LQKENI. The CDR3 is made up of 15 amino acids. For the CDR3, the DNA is TGTGCCAGCTCTCCTACTAGCGGGGGGGCAAAAGAGCAGTTCTTC. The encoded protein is CASSPTSGGAKEQFF. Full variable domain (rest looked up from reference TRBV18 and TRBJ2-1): NAGVMQNPRHLVRRRGQEARLRCSPMKGHSHVYWYRQLPEEGLKFMVYLQKENIIDESGMPKERFSAEFPKEGPSILRIQQVVRGDSAAYFCASSPTSGGAKEQFFGPGTRLTVL.

CDR3 DNA: TGTGCCAGCAGTGACACCCGGAGCGGTACGGAGCAGTACTTC. Its protein is CASSDTRSGTEQYF. The gene calls are TRBV2 and TRBJ2-7, with a possible D match to TRBD2 (5 bases). Trimming took off 3 bases at V and 7 bases at J, with 16 bases between the two ends. The germline V gene encodes CDR1 SNHLY and CDR2 FYNNEI. The CDR3 has 14 residues.

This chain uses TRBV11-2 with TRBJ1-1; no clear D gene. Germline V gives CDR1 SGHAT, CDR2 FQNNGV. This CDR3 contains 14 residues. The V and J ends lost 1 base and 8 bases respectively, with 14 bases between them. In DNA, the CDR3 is TGTGCCAGCAGCTTAGCGGGTGCAGTCTCAGAAGCTTTCTTT. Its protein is CASSLAGAVSEAFF.

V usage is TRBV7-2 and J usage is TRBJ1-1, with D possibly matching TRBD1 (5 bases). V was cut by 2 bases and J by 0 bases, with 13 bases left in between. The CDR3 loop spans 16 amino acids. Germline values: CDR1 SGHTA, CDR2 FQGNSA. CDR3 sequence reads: CASSLRAGILNTEAFF. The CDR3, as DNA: TGTGCCAGCAGCTTACGGGCAGGGATACTGAACACTGAAGCTTTCTTT.

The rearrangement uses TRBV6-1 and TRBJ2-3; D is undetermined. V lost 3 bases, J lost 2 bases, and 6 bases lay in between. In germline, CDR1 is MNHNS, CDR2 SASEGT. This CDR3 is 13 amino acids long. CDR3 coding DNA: TGTGCCAGCAGTGAGGCCCTCACAGATACGCAGTATTTT. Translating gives CASSEALTDTQYF.

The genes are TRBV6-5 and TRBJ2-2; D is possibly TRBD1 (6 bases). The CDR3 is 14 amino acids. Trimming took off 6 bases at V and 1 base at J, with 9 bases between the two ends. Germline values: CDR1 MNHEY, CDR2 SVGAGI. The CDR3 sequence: CASRRQVNTGELFF. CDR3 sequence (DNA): TGTGCCAGCAGGAGACAGGTGAACACCGGGGAGCTGTTTTTT.

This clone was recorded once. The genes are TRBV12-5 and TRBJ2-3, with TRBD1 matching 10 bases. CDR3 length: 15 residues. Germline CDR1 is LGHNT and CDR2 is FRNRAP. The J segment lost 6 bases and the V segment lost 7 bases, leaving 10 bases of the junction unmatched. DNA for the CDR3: TGTGCTAGTGCCTCCCGGGGACAGGGGATTGATACGCAGTATTTT. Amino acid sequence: CASASRGQGIDTQYF.

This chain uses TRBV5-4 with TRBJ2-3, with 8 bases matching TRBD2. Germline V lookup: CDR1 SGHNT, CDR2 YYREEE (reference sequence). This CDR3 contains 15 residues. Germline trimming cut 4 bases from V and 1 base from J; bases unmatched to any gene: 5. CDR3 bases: TGTGCCAGCAGCCCGAGCGGGGGTCGCACAGATACGCAGTATTTT. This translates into CASSPSGGRTDTQYF.

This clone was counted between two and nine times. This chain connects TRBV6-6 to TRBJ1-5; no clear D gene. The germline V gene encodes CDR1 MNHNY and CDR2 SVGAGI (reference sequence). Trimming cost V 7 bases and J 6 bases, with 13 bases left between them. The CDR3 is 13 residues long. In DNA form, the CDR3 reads TGTGCCAGCACCTCACTCATTTTTCAGCCCCAGCATTTT. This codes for CASTSLIFQPQHF.

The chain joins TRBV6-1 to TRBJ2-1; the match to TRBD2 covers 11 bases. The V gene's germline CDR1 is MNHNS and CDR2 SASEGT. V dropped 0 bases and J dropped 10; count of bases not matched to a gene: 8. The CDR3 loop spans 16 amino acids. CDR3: CASSEAASGGILEQFF. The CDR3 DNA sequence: TGTGCCAGCAGTGAAGCTGCTAGCGGGGGGATTTTAGAGCAGTTCTTC.

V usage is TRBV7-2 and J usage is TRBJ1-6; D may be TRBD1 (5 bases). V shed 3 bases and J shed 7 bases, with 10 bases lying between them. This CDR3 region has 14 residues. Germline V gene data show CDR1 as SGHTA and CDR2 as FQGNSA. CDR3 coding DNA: TGTGCCAGCAGCTTCGGGACTGCAAATTCACCCCTCCACTTT. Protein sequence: CASSFGTANSPLHF. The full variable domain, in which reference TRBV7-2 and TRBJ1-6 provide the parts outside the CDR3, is GAGVSQSPSNKVTEKGKDVELRCDPISGHTALYWYRQSLGQGLEFLIYFQGNSAPDKSGLPSDRFSAERTGGSVSTLTIQRTQQEDSAVYLCASSFGTANSPLHFGNGTRLTVT.

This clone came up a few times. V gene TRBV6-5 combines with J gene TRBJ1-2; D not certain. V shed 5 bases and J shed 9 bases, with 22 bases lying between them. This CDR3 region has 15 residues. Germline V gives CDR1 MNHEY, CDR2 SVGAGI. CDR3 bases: TGTGCCAGCAGTGGGGAGGGAGGGCAGCTTAGCAGCTACACCTTC. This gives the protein CASSGEGGQLSSYTF.

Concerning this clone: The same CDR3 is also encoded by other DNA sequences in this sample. CDR3 protein: CASSYSRGPYEQYF. For the CDR3, the DNA is TGTGCCAGCAGTTACTCACGGGGTCCCTACGAGCAGTACTTC. The chain carries TRBV6-5 and TRBJ2-7; D may be TRBD2 (5 bases). With 0 bases removed from V and 2 bases from J, the gap between germline ends came to 8 bases. The CDR3 has 14 amino acids. Germline loops: CDR1 MNHEY, CDR2 SVGAGI.

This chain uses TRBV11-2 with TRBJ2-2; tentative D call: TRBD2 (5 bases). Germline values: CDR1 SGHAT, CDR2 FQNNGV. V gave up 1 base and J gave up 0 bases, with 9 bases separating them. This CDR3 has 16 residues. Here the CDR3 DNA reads TGTGCCAGCAGCTTAGTTCCGGGGTCGAACACCGGGGAGCTGTTTTTT. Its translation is CASSLVPGSNTGELFF.